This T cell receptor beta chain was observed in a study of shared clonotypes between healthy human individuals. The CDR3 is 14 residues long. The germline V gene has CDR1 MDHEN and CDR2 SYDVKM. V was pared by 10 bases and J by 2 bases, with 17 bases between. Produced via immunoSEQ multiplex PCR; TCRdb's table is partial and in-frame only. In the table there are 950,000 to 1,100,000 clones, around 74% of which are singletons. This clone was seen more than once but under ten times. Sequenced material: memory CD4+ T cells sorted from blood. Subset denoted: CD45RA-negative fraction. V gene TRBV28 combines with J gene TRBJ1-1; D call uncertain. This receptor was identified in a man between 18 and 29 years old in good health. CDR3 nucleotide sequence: TGTGCCACCAATCGTGACGGCACCAACACTGAAGCTTTCTTT. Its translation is CATNRDGTNTEAFF.